This T cell receptor beta chain is from a study of CD8 T cells in Susac syndrome. From blood CD8+ and CD4+ T cells, the TCR beta chain was sequenced. Germline loops: CDR1 SQVTM, CDR2 ANQGSEA. V gave up 8 bases and J gave up 0 bases; unmatched junction bases: 14. This CDR3 contains 17 residues. When the RNA was reverse transcribed, random hexamers were used with an input of roughly 0.45 to 1 ug. TCRdb reprocessed the immunoSEQ multiplex PCR reads with MiXCR, giving one entry per CDR3 protein. The table shows under 95,000 distinct CDR3 sequences, with about 95% occurring only once. This clonotype was sampled from a human donor with Susac syndrome. This chain links TRBV29-1 with TRBJ2-4, with 9 bases aligning to TRBD1. Sequenced: CD4+ T cells from PBMCs. DNA for the CDR3: TGCAGCTCCTCCGGGACAGGGATACTCCAAGCCAAAAACATTCAGTACTTC. Amino acid sequence: CSSSGTGILQAKNIQYF.